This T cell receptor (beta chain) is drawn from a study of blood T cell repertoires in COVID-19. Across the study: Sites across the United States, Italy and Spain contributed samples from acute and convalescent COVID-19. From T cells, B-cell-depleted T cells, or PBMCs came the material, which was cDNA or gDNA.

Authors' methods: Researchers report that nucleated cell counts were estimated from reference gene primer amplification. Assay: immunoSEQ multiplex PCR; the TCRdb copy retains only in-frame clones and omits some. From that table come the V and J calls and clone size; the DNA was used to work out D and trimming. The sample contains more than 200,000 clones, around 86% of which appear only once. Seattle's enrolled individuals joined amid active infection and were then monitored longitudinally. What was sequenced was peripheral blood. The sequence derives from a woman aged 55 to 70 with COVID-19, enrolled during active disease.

The CDR3 loop reads CASSPAGSPTGEQFF. As DNA, the CDR3 is TGTGCCAGCAGTCCAGCGGGGTCCCCAACCGGTGAGCAGTTCTTC. This chain links TRBV7-2 with TRBJ2-1; 7 nucleotides line up with TRBD2. The CDR3 is 15 residues long. Per the germline V gene, CDR1 is SGHTA and CDR2 is FQGNSA. V lost 6 bases and J lost 9; bases outside the gene matches: 14.